What follows describes a single TCR beta chain. Antigen specificity is unknown. This CDR3 is built from 11 residues. Regarding time point: blood 2 weeks post-SBRT. Regarding treatment: 15 Gy SBRT to primary tumor, nephrectomy 4 weeks later. After SBRT, blood was collected at 2 and 4 weeks, plus baseline. The data were taken from a study of radiation and T cells in renal cell carcinoma. The study's findings and limits: In blood, top tumor clones expanded by 2 weeks, shrinking by 4.

Libraries were prepared by immunoSEQ multiplex PCR; TCRdb keeps only in-frame clonotypes and omits some of them. The sample gives tens of thousands of clones, 80% of which show up once; less than 30% is in the top ten. Sequenced here: blood, sampled from a patient whose treatment included radiotherapy and nephrectomy. The chain is built from TRBV21-1 and TRBJ2-7; TRBD1, the table's D call, lacks a check against the DNA. TRBV21-1 is labeled a pseudogene. This receptor was obtained from a woman in her 70s with renal cell carcinoma. This CDR3 reads CASRASYEQYF. In DNA form, the CDR3 reads TGTGCCAGCAGGGCCTCCTACGAGCAGTACTTC.